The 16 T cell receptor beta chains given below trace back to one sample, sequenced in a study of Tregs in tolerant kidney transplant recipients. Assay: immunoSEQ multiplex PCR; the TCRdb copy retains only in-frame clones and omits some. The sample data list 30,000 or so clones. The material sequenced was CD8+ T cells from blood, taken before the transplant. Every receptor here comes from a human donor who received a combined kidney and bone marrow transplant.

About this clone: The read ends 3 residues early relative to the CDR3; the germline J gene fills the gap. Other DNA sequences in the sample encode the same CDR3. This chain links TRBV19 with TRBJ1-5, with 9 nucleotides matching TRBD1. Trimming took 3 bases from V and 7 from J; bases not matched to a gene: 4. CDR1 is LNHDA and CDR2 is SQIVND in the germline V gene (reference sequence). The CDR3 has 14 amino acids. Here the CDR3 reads CASSIWTGDQPQHF. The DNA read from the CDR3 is TGTGCCAGTAGTATTTGGACAGGGGACCAGCCC.

CDR3 region: CASSITGGIYEQYF. Partial CDR3 DNA: TGTGCCAGTAGTATTACAGGGGGCATCTACGAG. The chain combines TRBV19 with TRBJ2-7, with 9 bases identical to TRBD1. The sequenced fragment ends 3 residues before the CDR3 boundary, so the rest is inferred from the germline J gene. V lost 3 bases, J lost 3 bases, and 3 bases stayed unmatched. The CDR3 has 14 amino acids. Germline V gene data show CDR1 as LNHDA and CDR2 as SQIVND (reference sequence).

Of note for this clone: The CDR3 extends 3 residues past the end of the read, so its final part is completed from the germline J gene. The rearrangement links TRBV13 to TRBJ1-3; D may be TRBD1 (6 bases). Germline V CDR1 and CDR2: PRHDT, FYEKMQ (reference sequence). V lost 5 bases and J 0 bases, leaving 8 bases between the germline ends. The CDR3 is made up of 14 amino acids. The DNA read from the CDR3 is TGTGCCAGCAGCGGACAGACCTCTGGAAACACC. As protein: CASSGQTSGNT. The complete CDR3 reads CASSGQTSGNTIYF. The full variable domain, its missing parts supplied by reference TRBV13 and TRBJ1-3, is AAGVIQSPRHLIKEKRETATLKCYPIPRHDTVYWYQQGPGQDPQFLISFYEKMQSDKGSIPDRFSAQQFSDYHSELNMSSLELGDSALYFCASSGQTSGNTIYFGEGSWLTVV.

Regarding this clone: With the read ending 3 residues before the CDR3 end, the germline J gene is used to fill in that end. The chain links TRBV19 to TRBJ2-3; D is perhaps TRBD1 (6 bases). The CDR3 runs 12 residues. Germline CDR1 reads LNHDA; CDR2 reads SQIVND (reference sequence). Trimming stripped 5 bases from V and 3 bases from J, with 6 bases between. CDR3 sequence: CASSQGTDTQYF. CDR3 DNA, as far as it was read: TGTGCCAGTAGTCAGGGGACAGATACG.

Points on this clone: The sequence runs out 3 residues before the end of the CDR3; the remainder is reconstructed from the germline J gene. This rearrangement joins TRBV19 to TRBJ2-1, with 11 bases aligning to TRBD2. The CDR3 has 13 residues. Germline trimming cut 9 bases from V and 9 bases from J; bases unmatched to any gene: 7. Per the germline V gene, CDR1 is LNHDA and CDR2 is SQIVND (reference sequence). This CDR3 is CASLAGGQGEQFF. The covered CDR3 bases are TGTGCCAGCTTAGCGGGAGGGCAGGGTGAG.

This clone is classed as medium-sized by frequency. The CDR3 bases that were read are TGCAGCGTTGGACAGGACTATGGC. Translating it yields CSVGQDYG. In full, the CDR3 reads CSVGQDYGYTF. The V gene is TRBV29-1, the J gene TRBJ1-2; possible D gene TRBD1, 6 bases. The CDR3 end falls 3 residues outside the read, so it is completed with the germline J gene. Trimming shortened V by 4 bases and J by 3 bases, and 6 bases separated the two germline ends. This CDR3 is built from 11 residues. Germline loops: CDR1 SQVTM, CDR2 ANQGSEA.

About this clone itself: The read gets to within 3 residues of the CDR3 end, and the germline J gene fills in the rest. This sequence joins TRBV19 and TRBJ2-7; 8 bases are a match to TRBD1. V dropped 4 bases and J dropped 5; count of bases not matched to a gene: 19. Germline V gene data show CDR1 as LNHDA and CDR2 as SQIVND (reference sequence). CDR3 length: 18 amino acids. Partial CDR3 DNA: TGTGCCAGTAGTACCGGGACAGGTCTGCGAGTATCGGTCCACGAG. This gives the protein CASSTGTGLRVSVHE. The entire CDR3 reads CASSTGTGLRVSVHEQYF.

CDR3 bases read: TGCAGCGTTGGGGCAGGGGATTACTATGGC. It codes for CSVGAGDYYG. The entire CDR3 protein reads CSVGAGDYYGYTF. The chain combines TRBV29-1 with TRBJ1-2, with a possible D match to TRBD1 (6 bases). The CDR3 end is not reached by the read, which stops 3 residues before it; the germline J gene fills it in. This CDR3 has 13 amino acids. V dropped 4 bases and J dropped 3 bases, with 12 bases sitting between them. The germline V gene has CDR1 SQVTM and CDR2 ANQGSEA. Looking up the rest from reference TRBV29-1 and TRBJ1-2 gives the full variable domain: SAVISQKPSRDICQRGTSLTIQCQVDSQVTMMFWYRQQPGQSLTLIATANQGSEATYESGFVIDKFPISRPNLTFSTLTVSNMSPEDSSIYLCSVGAGDYYGYTFGSGTRLTVV.

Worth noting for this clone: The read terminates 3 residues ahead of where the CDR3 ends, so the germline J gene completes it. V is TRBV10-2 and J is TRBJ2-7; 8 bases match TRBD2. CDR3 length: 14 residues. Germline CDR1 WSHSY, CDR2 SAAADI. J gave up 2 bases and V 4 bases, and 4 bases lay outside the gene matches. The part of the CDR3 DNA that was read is TGCGCCAGCAGTGGGGGACTAGATCCCTACGAG. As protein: CASSGGLDPYE. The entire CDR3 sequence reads CASSGGLDPYEQYF.

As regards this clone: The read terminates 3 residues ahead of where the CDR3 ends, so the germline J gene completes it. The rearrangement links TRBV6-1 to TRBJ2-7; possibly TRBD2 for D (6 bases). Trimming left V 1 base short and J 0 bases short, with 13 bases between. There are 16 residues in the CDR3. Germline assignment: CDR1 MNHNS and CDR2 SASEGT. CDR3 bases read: TGTGCCAGCAGTGAAGGGGGACTTAATTTCTCCTACGAG. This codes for CASSEGGLNFSYE. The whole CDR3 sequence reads CASSEGGLNFSYEQYF.

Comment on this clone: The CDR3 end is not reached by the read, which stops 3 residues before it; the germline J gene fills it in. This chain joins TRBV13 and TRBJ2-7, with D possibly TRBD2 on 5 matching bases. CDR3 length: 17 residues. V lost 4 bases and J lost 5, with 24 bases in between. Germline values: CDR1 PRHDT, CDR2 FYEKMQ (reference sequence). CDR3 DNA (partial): TGTGCCAGCAGCTCACGGCTAGCTGCTTTAAACTGGGACGAG. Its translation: CASSSRLAALNWDE. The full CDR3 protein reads CASSSRLAALNWDEQYF.

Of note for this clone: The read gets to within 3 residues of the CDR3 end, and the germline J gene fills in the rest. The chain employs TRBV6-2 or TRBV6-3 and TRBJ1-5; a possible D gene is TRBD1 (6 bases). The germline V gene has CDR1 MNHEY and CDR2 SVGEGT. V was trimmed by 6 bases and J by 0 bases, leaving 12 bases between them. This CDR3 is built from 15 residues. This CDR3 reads CASRTGTNSNQPQHF. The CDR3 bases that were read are TGTGCCAGCAGGACCGGGACAAATAGCAATCAGCCC.

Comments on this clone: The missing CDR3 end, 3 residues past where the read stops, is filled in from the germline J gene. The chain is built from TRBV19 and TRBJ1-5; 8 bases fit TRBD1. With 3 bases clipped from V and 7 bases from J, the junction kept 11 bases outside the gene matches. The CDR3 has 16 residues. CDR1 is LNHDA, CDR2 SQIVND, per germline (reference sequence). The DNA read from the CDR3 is TGTGCCAGTAGTATGGCGACAGGGGAAATTAACCAGCCC. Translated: CASSMATGEINQP. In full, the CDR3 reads CASSMATGEINQPQHF.

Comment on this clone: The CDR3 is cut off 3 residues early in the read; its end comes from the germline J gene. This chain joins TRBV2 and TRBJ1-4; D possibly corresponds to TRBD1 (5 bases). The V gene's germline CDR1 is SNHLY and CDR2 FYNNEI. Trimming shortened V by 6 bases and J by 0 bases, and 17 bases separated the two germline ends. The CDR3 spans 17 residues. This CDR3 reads CASRLPIQVPTNEKLFF. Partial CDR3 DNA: TGTGCCAGCAGGCTACCGATACAGGTTCCAACTAATGAAAAA.

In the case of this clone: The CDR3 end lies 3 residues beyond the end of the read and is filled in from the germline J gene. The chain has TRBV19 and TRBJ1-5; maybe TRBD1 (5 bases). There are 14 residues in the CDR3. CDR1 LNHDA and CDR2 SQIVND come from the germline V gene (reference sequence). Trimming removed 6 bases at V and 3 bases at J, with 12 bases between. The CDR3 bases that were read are TGTGCCAGTAGCCCCGGGGGTTACAATCAGCCC. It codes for CASSPGGYNQP. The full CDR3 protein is CASSPGGYNQPQHF.

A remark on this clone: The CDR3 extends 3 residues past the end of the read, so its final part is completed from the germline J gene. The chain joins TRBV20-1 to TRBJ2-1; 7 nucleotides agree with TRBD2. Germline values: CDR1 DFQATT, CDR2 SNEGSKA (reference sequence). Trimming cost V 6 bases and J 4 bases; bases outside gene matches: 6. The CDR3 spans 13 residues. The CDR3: CSADRSGYNEQFF. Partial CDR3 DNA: TGCAGTGCCGATCGTAGCGGGTACAATGAG.